This T cell receptor (beta chain) is drawn from a study of blood T cell repertoires in COVID-19. Overall study: Acute-phase and convalescent COVID-19 samples originated in the United States, Italy and Spain. T cells, B-cell-depleted T cells, or PBMCs supplied cDNA or gDNA.

Seattle cases were enrolled at active infection and followed longitudinally. In the source study's methods: Amplifying reference gene primers gave estimates of nucleated cell counts. Here immunoSEQ multiplex PCR was the method, and the copy in TCRdb shows in-frame clones only, minus some. V, J and clone size are those of that table, while D and trimming were read from the DNA. This table has about 68,000 clones, 87% appearing once. CDR1 is MDHEN, CDR2 SYDVKM, per germline. The CDR3 covers 14 residues. J lost 8 bases, V lost 2 bases, and 7 bases had no gene match. The sample consisted of peripheral blood. This clonotype was sampled from a woman aged 45 to 65 with COVID-19, enrolled during active disease. The chain employs TRBV28 and TRBJ1-2, with TRBD1 identical over 8 bases. The CDR3: CASSLGTGYGGYTF. CDR3 DNA: TGTGCCAGCAGTTTAGGGACAGGTTATGGGGGCTACACCTTC.